This TCR beta chain derives from a study of cytomegalovirus exposure and HLA in healthy donors. The germline V gene encodes CDR1 MGHDK and CDR2 SYGVNS. This CDR3 region has 14 residues. The germline V and J ends were trimmed by 1 base and 7 bases, with 13 bases remaining between them. Study conclusions and caveats: Indistinguishable V segments, including TRBV6-2 and TRBV6-3, were excluded. The study put about 180 TCR beta chains on its list as cytomegalovirus-associated.

Researchers ran the PCR with 60 Vbeta and 13 Jbeta primers. TCRdb keeps only in-frame clones here, not all; method: immunoSEQ multiplex PCR. Found here are approximately 160,000 clones, approximately 78% of them singletons; the top ten hold approximately 13%. Comment on this clone: The target antigen is unknown.

The TCR comes from a woman aged 45 to 65 in good health and CMV-seropositive. Sequencing was performed on PBMCs. This rearrangement joins TRBV25-1 to TRBJ1-2, with a tentative D call TRBD1 (5 bases). CDR3: CASSELGGICGYTF. The CDR3, as DNA: TGTGCCAGCAGTGAATTGGGGGGGATTTGTGGCTACACCTTC.